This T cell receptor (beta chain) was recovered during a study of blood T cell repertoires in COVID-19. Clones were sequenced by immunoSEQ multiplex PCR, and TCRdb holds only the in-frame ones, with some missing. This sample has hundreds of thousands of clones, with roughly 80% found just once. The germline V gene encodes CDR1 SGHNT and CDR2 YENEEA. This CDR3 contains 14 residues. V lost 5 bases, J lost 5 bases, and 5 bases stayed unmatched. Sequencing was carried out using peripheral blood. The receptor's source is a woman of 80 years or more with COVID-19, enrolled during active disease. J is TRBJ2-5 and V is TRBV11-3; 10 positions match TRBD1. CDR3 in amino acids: CASSPGQGGETQYF. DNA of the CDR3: TGTGCCAGCAGCCCCGGACAGGGGGGGGAGACCCAGTACTTC.